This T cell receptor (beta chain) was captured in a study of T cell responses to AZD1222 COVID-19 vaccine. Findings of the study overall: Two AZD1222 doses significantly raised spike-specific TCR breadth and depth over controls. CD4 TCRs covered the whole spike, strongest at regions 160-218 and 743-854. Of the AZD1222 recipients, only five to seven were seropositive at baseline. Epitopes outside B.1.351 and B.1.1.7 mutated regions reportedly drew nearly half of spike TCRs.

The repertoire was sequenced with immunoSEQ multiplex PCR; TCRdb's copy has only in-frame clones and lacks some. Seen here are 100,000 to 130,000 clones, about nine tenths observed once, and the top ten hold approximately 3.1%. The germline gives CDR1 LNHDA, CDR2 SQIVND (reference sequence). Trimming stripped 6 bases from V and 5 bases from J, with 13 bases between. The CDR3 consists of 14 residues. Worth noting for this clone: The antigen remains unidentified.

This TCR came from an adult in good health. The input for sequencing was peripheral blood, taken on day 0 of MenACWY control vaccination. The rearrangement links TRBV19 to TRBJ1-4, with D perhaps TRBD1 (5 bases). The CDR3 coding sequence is TGTGCCAGTAGGGGACCGCCGTACAATGAAAAACTGTTTTTT. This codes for CASRGPPYNEKLFF.